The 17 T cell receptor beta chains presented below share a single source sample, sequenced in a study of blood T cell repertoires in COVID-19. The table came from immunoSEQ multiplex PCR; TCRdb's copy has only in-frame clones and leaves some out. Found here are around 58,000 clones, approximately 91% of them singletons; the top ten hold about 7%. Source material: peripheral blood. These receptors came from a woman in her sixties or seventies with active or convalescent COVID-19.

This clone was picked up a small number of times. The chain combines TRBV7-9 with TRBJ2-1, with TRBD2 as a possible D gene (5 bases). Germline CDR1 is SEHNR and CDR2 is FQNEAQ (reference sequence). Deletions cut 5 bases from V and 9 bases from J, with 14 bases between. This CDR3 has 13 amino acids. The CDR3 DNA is TGTGCCAGCAGCCGCCCGGGGAGCGGTGAGCAGTTCTTC. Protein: CASSRPGSGEQFF.

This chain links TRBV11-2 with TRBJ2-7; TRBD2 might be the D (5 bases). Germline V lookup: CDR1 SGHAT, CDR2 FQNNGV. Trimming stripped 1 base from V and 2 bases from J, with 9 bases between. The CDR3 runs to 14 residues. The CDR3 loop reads CASSLAGSPYEQYF. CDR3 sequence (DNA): TGTGCCAGCAGCTTAGCGGGATCCCCCTACGAGCAGTACTTC.

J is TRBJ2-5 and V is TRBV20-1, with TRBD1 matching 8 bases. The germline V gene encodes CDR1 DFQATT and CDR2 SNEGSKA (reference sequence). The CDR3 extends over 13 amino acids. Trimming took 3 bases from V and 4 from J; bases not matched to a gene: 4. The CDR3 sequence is CSASAGQAETQYF. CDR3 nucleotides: TGCAGTGCTAGTGCGGGACAGGCAGAGACCCAGTACTTC.

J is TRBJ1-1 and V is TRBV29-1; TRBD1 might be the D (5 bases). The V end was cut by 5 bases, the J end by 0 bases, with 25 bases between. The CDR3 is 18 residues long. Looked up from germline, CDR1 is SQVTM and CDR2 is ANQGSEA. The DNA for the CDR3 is TGCAGCGTTAGAGAACCCATTCCAGGGCATTCGGTGAACACTGAAGCTTTCTTT. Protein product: CSVREPIPGHSVNTEAFF.

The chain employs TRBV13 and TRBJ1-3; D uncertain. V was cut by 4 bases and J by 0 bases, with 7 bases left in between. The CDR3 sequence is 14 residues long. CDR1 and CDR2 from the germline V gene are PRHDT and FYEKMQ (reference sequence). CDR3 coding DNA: TGTGCCAGCAGCTCACAGAGCTCTGGAAACACCATATATTTT. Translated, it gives CASSSQSSGNTIYF.

The CDR3 loop is CASSSQGAPGEQYF. CDR3 bases: TGCGCCAGCAGCTCTCAGGGGGCGCCGGGAGAGCAGTACTTC. The chain combines TRBV5-1 with TRBJ2-7, with 8 bases fitting TRBD1. Germline CDR1 reads SGHRS; CDR2 reads YFSETQ. V shed 3 bases and J 7 bases; nucleotides not matched to a gene: 9. CDR3 length equals 14 residues.

The CDR3 loop is CASSIGQGLKNEKLFF. The CDR3, as DNA: TGTGCCAGTAGTATCGGACAGGGCCTAAAGAATGAAAAACTGTTTTTT. The chain has TRBV19 and TRBJ1-4, with TRBD1 matching 8 bases. Germline CDR1 is LNHDA and CDR2 is SQIVND (reference sequence). The length of the CDR3 is 16 residues. V trimming: 3 bases; J trimming: 5 bases; junction bases outside the gene matches: 8.

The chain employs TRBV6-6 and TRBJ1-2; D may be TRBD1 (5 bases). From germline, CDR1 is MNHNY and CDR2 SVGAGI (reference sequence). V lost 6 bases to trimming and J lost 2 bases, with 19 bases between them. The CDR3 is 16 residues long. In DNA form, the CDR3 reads TGTGCCAGCAGCCTCGGGACTTCCCAGACCAACTATGGCTACACCTTC. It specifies CASSLGTSQTNYGYTF.

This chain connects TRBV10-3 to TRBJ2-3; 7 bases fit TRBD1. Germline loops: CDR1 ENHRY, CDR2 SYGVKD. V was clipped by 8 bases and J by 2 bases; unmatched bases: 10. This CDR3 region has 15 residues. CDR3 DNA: TGTGCCATCGGATCCGGGACAGCCCTCACAGATACGCAGTATTTT. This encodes CAIGSGTALTDTQYF.

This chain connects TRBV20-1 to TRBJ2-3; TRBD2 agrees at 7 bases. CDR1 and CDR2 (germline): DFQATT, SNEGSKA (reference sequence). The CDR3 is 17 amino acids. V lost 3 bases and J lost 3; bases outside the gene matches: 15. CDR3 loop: CSASTVRASGTTDTQYF. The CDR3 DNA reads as TGCAGTGCTAGTACCGTTCGGGCTAGCGGAACTACAGATACGCAGTATTTT.

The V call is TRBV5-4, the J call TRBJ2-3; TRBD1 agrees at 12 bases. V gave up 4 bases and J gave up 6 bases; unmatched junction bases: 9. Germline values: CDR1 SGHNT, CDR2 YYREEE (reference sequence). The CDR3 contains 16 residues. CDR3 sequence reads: CASSRGDRGQRDTQYF. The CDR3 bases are TGTGCCAGCAGCCGGGGGGACAGGGGGCAAAGGGATACGCAGTATTTT.

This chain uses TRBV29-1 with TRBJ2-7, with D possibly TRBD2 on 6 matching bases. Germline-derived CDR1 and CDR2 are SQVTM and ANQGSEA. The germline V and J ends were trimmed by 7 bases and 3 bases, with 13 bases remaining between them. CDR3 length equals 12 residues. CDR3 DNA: TGCAGCGCCGGGGGACGGGACTACGAGCAGTACTTC. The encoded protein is CSAGGRDYEQYF.

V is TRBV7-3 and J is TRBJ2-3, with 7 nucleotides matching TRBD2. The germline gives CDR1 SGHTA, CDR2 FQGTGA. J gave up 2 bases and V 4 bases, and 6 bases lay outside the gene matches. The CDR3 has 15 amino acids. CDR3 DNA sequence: TGTGCCAGCAGCTCCGGACTAGGAACCACAGATACGCAGTATTTT. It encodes CASSSGLGTTDTQYF.

The CDR3 DNA sequence: TGTGCCAGCAGCTCAGGGACTAGGGGGGAGACCCAGTACTTC. Translation: CASSSGTRGETQYF. The chain recombines TRBV7-2 with TRBJ2-5, with TRBD2 identical over 8 bases. The CDR3 is 14 amino acids. The germline V gene has CDR1 SGHTA and CDR2 FQGNSA. The V gene end was trimmed by 4 bases and the J gene end by 5 bases; junction bases not matched to a gene: 6.

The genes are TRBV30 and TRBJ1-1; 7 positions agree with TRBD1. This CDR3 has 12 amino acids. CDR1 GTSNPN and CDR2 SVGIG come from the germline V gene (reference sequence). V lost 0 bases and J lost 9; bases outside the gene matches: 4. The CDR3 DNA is TGTGCCTGGAGTGTCAGGGGGGTGAAAGCTTTCTTT. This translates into CAWSVRGVKAFF.

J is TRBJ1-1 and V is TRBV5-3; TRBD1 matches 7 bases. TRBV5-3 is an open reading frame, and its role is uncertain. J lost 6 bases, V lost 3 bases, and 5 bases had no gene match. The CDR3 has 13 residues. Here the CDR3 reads CARSSGQDSEAFF. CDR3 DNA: TGTGCCAGAAGCTCAGGACAGGACTCTGAAGCTTTCTTT.

This CDR3 is CASSPSGGGETQYF. Here the CDR3 DNA reads TGTGCCAGCAGCCCCTCGGGGGGCGGGGAGACCCAGTACTTC. This chain uses TRBV7-3 with TRBJ2-5, with D tentatively TRBD2 (7 bases). This CDR3 is 14 amino acids long. Trimming pared 5 bases from V and 5 bases from J, leaving 15 bases between. Germline CDR1 and CDR2: SGHTA and FQGTGA.